This T cell receptor (beta chain) was obtained from a study of blood T cell repertoires in COVID-19. Study at large: Acute and convalescent COVID-19 samples came from the United States, Italy and Spain. Nucleic acid was either cDNA or gDNA, and it came from T cells, B-cell-depleted T cells, or PBMCs.

Germline V gene data show CDR1 as LNHDA and CDR2 as SQIVND (reference sequence). The V and J ends lost 3 bases and 5 bases respectively, with 8 bases between them. This CDR3 has 12 residues. In the authors' methods: Reference gene primers were amplified, and this amplification served to estimate nucleated cell counts. Clones were read by immunoSEQ multiplex PCR, and TCRdb kept only the in-frame ones, dropping some. V, J and clone size reflect that table, while D and trimming were determined from the DNA. Of around 250,000 clones in the sample, about 83% are singletons; the top ten hold 1.5% to 1.9%. The V call is TRBV19, the J call TRBJ2-7; TRBD2 might be the D (6 bases). The origin of this receptor is a woman between 35 and 50 years old who had recovered from COVID-19. The material sequenced was peripheral blood. CDR3: CASSMGLNEQYF. DNA for the CDR3: TGTGCCAGTAGTATGGGACTGAACGAGCAGTACTTC.